The rows below give T cell receptor beta chains drawn from one sample of a study of OX40 agonist ivuxolimab in advanced cancers. The repertoire was sequenced with immunoSEQ multiplex PCR; TCRdb's copy has only in-frame clones and lacks some. The sample lists approximately 58,000 clones, 80% to 90% occurring once. Sample: CD4+ or CD8+ T cells sorted from blood, taken in a trial of the OX40 agonist ivuxolimab. Source of these receptors: an adult with an advanced solid tumor such as melanoma, head and neck, liver or kidney cancer. CDR3s include the opening cysteine and the closing phenylalanine or tryptophan. The D gene is left open where the match is weak. Only some rows state a clone size, as once, few, many or a class for expanded clones.

D gene,V gene,J gene,clone size,CDR3 protein,CDR3 DNA
-,TRBV6-5,TRBJ2-7,-,CASSYARDTIYEQYF,TGTGCCAGCAGTTATGCCCGGGACACCATCTACGAGCAGTACTTC
-,TRBV19,TRBJ2-3,-,CASSTGALGTDTQYF,TGTGCCAGTAGTACAGGGGCTTTGGGGACAGATACGCAGTATTTT
-,TRBV28,TRBJ1-4,once,CASSSGRNGEKLFF,TGTGCCAGCAGTTCGGGACGAAACGGAGAAAAACTGTTTTTT
-,TRBV21-1,TRBJ2-1,-,CASSKSERYYNEQFF,TGTGCCAGCAGCAAAAGCGAGCGGTACTACAATGAGCAGTTCTTC
TRBD2,TRBV7-6,TRBJ2-3,-,CASSSPGLAGGDTDTQYF,TGTGCCAGCAGCAGCCCGGGACTAGCGGGGGGGGATACGGATACGCAGTATTTT
-,TRBV6-1,TRBJ2-3,-,CASSEAGTSTDTQYF,TGTGCCAGCAGTGAAGCGGGGACTAGCACAGATACGCAGTATTTT
-,TRBV10-1,TRBJ2-1,-,CASSPTRYNEQFF,TGCGCCAGCAGCCCGACTAGGTACAATGAGCAGTTCTTC
TRBD1,TRBV19,TRBJ2-4,-,CASSNRGTKNIQYF,TGTGCCAGTAGCAACAGGGGTACCAAAAACATTCAGTACTTC
-,TRBV6-6,TRBJ1-6,-,CASTDGRVNSPLHF,TGTGCCAGCACCGACGGCAGGGTAAATTCACCCCTCCACTTT
-,TRBV7-9,TRBJ2-7,-,CASSDSQSYEQYF,TGTGCCAGCAGCGACAGCCAATCCTACGAGCAGTACTTC
-,TRBV6-1,TRBJ2-7,-,CASSEALRATPYEQYF,TGTGCCAGCAGTGAAGCGCTCAGGGCAACACCGTACGAGCAGTACTTC
-,TRBV5-1,TRBJ2-2,once,CASSSGQNTGELFF,TGCGCCAGCAGCTCCGGACAGAACACCGGGGAGCTGTTTTTT
-,TRBV6-5,TRBJ2-7,-,CASRAFSYEQYF,TGTGCCAGCAGAGCCTTTTCCTACGAGCAGTACTTC
TRBD1,TRBV13,TRBJ1-2,-,CASSLADRAYYGYTF,TGTGCCAGCAGCTTAGCCGACAGGGCATACTATGGCTACACCTTC
-,TRBV6-5,TRBJ2-7,once,CASTKIQGLEQYF,TGTGCCAGCACTAAAATACAGGGTCTCGAGCAGTACTTC
-,TRBV6-6,TRBJ2-2,-,CASRPLTAGELFF,TGTGCCAGCAGACCTCTCACGGCCGGGGAGCTGTTTTTT
-,TRBV12-5,TRBJ1-1,-,CASGLADKSQLQNTEAFF,TGTGCTAGTGGTTTGGCAGACAAGAGCCAACTTCAGAACACTGAAGCTTTCTTT
-,TRBV5-1,TRBJ1-2,-,CASSLHSYGYTF,TGCGCCAGCAGCTTGCACAGCTATGGCTACACCTTC
TRBD2,TRBV2,TRBJ2-1,-,CASTLAGGTSSYNEQFF,TGTGCCAGCACCCTAGCGGGGGGCACTAGCTCCTACAATGAGCAGTTCTTC
-,TRBV18,TRBJ2-3,-,CADRAGGTDTQYF,TGTGCCGACCGCGCAGGGGGCACAGATACGCAGTATTTT
TRBD2,TRBV10-3,TRBJ2-1,-,CAIGASGRGDEQFF,TGTGCCATCGGGGCCAGCGGGAGGGGGGATGAGCAGTTCTTC
-,TRBV7-9,TRBJ2-7,once,CASSTLNRETYF,TGTGCCAGCAGCACTCTAAACAGGGAAACGTACTTC